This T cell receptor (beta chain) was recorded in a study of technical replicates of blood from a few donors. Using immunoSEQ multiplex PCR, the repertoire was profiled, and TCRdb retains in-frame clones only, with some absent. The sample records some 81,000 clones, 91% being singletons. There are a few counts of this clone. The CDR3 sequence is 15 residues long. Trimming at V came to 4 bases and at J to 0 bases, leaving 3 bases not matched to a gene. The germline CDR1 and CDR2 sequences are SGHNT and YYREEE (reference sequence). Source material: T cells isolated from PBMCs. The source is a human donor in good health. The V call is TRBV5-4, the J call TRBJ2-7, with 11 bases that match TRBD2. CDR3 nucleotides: TGTGCCAGCAGCGAGGGACTAGCGGACTCCTACGAGCAGTACTTC. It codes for CASSEGLADSYEQYF. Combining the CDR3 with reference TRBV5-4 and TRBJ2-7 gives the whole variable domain ETGVTQSPTHLIKTRGQQVTLRCSSQSGHNTVSWYQQALGQGPQFIFQYYREEENGRGNFPPRFSGLQFPNYSSELNVNALELDDSALYLCASSEGLADSYEQYFGPGTRLTVT.